This entry features one TCR beta chain sequence. Antigen: not known. This sample is part of a study of beta chain features in type 1 diabetes. Study-wide results and limits: Patients with Type 1 diabetes showed moderately but significantly shorter TCRB CDR3s in all four CD4+ subsets.

CDR3 length equals 16 residues. Trimming took 3 bases from V and 3 from J; bases not matched to a gene: 1. Germline assignment: CDR1 SGHTA and CDR2 FQGNSA. Heparinised blood was drawn once per donor, averaging roughly 0.11 L. The study reverse transcribed the entire isolated RNA, so it sequenced expressed TCRB transcripts. The repertoire was sequenced with immunoSEQ multiplex PCR; TCRdb's copy has only in-frame clones and lacks some. The table records a few hundred thousand clones, about 14% of them present only once. This sequence originates from a woman aged 18 to 35 with type 1 diabetes. The V gene is TRBV7-2, the J gene TRBJ2-2; TRBD2 matches 13 bases. Sequenced: naive CD4+ T cells from blood. CDR3 nucleotide sequence: TGTGCCAGCAGCTTGGGACTAGCGGGGCACACCGGGGAGCTGTTTTTT. Its translation is CASSLGLAGHTGELFF.